The next 8 T cell receptor beta chains were all read from a single sample in a study of identical twins. TCRdb called the 5' RACE reads again in MiXCR, with one record for every CDR3 protein. The sample lists around 690,000 distinct CDR3 sequences, roughly 20% occurring once. These same records also appear under a second study, on T cells expressing NK-cell markers.

The specimen was PBMCs. The receptors here all came from a woman in her late teens or twenties in good health.

This clonotype was recorded at least ten times. CDR3 sequence reads: CASSPTGGGNTIYF. CDR3 nucleotide sequence: TGTGCCAGCAGTCCCACAGGGGGGGGAAACACCATATATTTT. The rearrangement joins TRBV12-3 or TRBV12-4 to TRBJ1-3; 8 positions agree with TRBD1. J gave up 4 bases and V 5 bases, and 4 bases lay outside the gene matches. The CDR3 contains 14 residues.

With respect to this clonotype: A read error may explain this, as a much larger clone is one base away. This chain joins TRBV9 and TRBJ2-3; D might be TRBD1 (5 bases). Germline lookup yields CDR1 SGDLS and CDR2 YYNGEE. The CDR3 is 13 amino acids. V was trimmed by 0 bases and J by 4 bases, leaving 6 bases between them. In DNA form, the CDR3 reads TGTGCCAGCAGCGTAGAGGGGTCAGATACGCAGTATTTT. Protein: CASSVEGSDTQYF.

There are a few counts of this clonotype. This chain uses TRBV12-3 or TRBV12-4 with TRBJ2-7; the D gene is possibly TRBD2 (6 bases). V lost 2 bases and J 5 bases, leaving 10 bases between the germline ends. The CDR3 consists of 13 residues. The CDR3 loop reads CASSLRPGDEQYF. The DNA of the CDR3 is TGTGCCAGCAGTTTAAGACCGGGAGACGAGCAGTACTTC.

The rearrangement joins TRBV11-1 to TRBJ2-7; 9 bases align to TRBD1. V lost 2 bases, J lost 5 bases, and 10 bases stayed unmatched. Germline-derived CDR1 and CDR2 are SGHAT and FQDESV (reference sequence). This CDR3 is built from 16 residues. CDR3 bases: TGTGCCAGCAGCTTAAATCAGGGACAGGGTGTCGACGAGCAGTACTTC. Encoded protein: CASSLNQGQGVDEQYF. Based on the CDR3 plus reference TRBV11-1 and TRBJ2-7, the full variable domain is EAEVAQSPRYKITEKSQAVAFWCDPISGHATLYWYRQILGQGPELLVQFQDESVVDDSQLPKDRFSAERLKGVDSTLKIQPAELGDSAMYLCASSLNQGQGVDEQYFGPGTRLTVT.

This chain uses TRBV11-2 with TRBJ2-3, with D unclear. The length of the CDR3 is 14 residues. The ends were cut back, 7 bases at V and 2 bases at J, with 13 bases in the middle. Germline CDR1 reads SGHAT; CDR2 reads FQNNGV. The CDR3 loop is CASTPLGPTDTQYF. DNA for the CDR3: TGTGCCAGCACCCCACTCGGTCCCACAGATACGCAGTATTTT.

This clonotype has a handful of counts. The CDR3 loop reads CAIRPGEQYF. CDR3 sequence (DNA): TGTGCCATACGCCCGGGGGAGCAGTACTTC. V gene TRBV12-3 or TRBV12-4 combines with J gene TRBJ2-7, with D possibly TRBD2 on 5 matching bases. The CDR3 extends over 10 amino acids. The germline V and J ends were trimmed by 10 bases and 7 bases, with 11 bases remaining between them.

The gene calls are TRBV19 and TRBJ2-1; TRBD1 aligns across 8 bases. This CDR3 has 14 residues. CDR1 and CDR2 from the germline V gene are LNHDA and SQIVND (reference sequence). J was trimmed by 12 bases and V by 6 bases; bases with no gene match: 13. The CDR3 region has the DNA TGTGCCAGTAGCAGGACAGGGACGACCCAGGGGCAGTTCTTC. Translating gives CASSRTGTTQGQFF. Full variable domain (rest looked up from reference TRBV19 and TRBJ2-1): DGGITQSPKYLFRKEGQNVTLSCEQNLNHDAMYWYRQDPGQGLRLIYYSQIVNDFQKGDIAEGYSVSREKKESFPLTVTSAQKNPTAFYLCASSRTGTTQGQFFGPGTRLTVL.

The rearrangement uses TRBV7-6 and TRBJ2-1, with unresolved D. V lost 2 bases, J lost 5 bases, and 13 bases lay in between. The CDR3 runs 15 residues. From germline, CDR1 is SGHVS and CDR2 FNYEAQ. CDR3 DNA: TGTGCCAGCAGCTTATCTACAGCCATTGACAATGAGCAGTTCTTC. Its translation: CASSLSTAIDNEQFF.